Listed below are T cell receptor beta chains from one sample, sequenced in a study of human T cells and chemical hapten exposure. One entry per CDR3 protein, called by TCRdb with MiXCR from the RACE reads. The data contain tens of thousands of distinct CDR3 sequences, around 9.4% of them singletons. The specimen comprised whole blood, sampled in connection with sensitization to the hapten diphenylcyclopropenone (DPC). All receptors derive from a woman aged 40 to 50 with alopecia areata. Some clones in this sample may be carry-over from other donors' samples. Each CDR3 is given with its conserved first and last residue. The D gene is left open where the match is weak. The size of a clone is reported for some rows only, either as once, few or many, or as a class for expanded clones.

v_call,j_call,d_call,clone_size,cdr3_aa,cdr3_nt
TRBV6-1,TRBJ2-3,.,many,CASSEGLTDTQYF,TGTGCCAGCAGTGAGGGGCTTACAGATACGCAGTATTTT
TRBV7-2,TRBJ2-5,.,.,CASSLGLQQETQYF,TGTGCCAGCAGCTTAGGACTCCAGCAAGAGACCCAGTACTTC
TRBV20-1,TRBJ1-6,.,few,CSARSQIYNSPLHF,TGCAGTGCTAGGAGCCAAATTTATAATTCACCCCTCCACTTT
TRBV3-1,TRBJ1-5,.,.,CASSHLDQRQHF,TGTGCCAGCAGCCACCTCGATCAGCGCCAGCATTTT
TRBV6-1,TRBJ2-3,TRBD2,many,CASRGGIQLDTQYF,TGTGCCAGCAGGGGGGGGATCCAGTTGGATACGCAGTATTTT
TRBV7-8,TRBJ1-1,.,many,CASSRGPPNTEAFF,TGTGCCAGCAGCCGCGGACCCCCGAACACTGAAGCTTTCTTT
TRBV4-1,TRBJ2-3,TRBD2,many,CASSQDPLAGGREDTQYF,TGCGCCAGCAGCCAAGATCCTCTAGCGGGGGGCCGGGAAGATACGCAGTATTTT
TRBV5-6,TRBJ1-2,.,.,CASSFVGADGYTF,TGTGCCAGCAGCTTTGTGGGGGCTGATGGCTACACCTTC
TRBV11-2,TRBJ2-2,TRBD2,few,CASSPVHQTSGGSTGELFF,TGTGCCAGCAGCCCCGTACATCAGACTAGCGGGGGGTCCACCGGGGAGCTGTTTTTT
TRBV29-1,TRBJ2-6,.,few,CSVLAAEGVLTF,TGCAGCGTTTTGGCGGCGGAGGGCGTCCTGACTTTC
TRBV6-5,TRBJ2-2,TRBD2,many,CASSHKRGGSGELFF,TGTGCCAGCAGCCACAAGCGGGGGGGTTCCGGGGAGCTGTTTTTT
TRBV6-5,TRBJ1-3,.,many,CASSLSFSGNTIYF,TGTGCCAGCAGTCTCTCGTTCTCTGGAAACACCATATATTTT
TRBV7-8,TRBJ2-2,.,.,CASSSHVGELFF,TGTGCCAGCAGCTCGCATGTCGGGGAGCTGTTTTTT
TRBV7-6,TRBJ2-3,TRBD1,few,CVSSLEAGQGVDTQYF,TGTGTCAGCAGCTTAGAGGCGGGACAGGGGGTGGATACGCAGTATTTT
TRBV4-1,TRBJ2-7,TRBD1,many,CASSQEGTGEYEQYF,TGCGCCAGCAGCCAAGAGGGGACAGGGGAATACGAGCAGTACTTC
TRBV29-1,TRBJ1-2,TRBD1,few,CSPQPRGPNYGYTF,TGCAGCCCACAGCCAAGGGGGCCTAACTATGGCTACACCTTC
TRBV29-1,TRBJ2-5,TRBD2,many,CSVEEGLAEETQYF,TGCAGCGTTGAAGAAGGGCTAGCGGAAGAGACCCAGTACTTC
TRBV15,TRBJ2-1,.,few,CATSLFIPDEQFF,TGTGCCACCAGCCTCTTTATCCCCGATGAGCAGTTCTTC
TRBV9,TRBJ1-1,.,many,CASSEGPARNTEAFF,TGTGCCAGCAGTGAGGGGCCAGCAAGGAACACTGAAGCTTTCTTT
TRBV2,TRBJ1-2,.,.,CATSREGYGYTF,TGTGCCACCTCCAGGGAGGGCTATGGCTACACCTTC
TRBV5-6,TRBJ2-7,TRBD2,.,CASSLGGTSGKYF,TGTGCCAGCAGCTTGGGAGGGACTAGCGGGAAGTACTTC
TRBV6-6,TRBJ2-3,.,few,CASRLAPDTQYF,TGTGCCAGCAGACTAGCTCCTGATACGCAGTATTTT
TRBV28,TRBJ2-2,TRBD1,.,CASSTGGHTGELFF,TGTGCCAGCTCGACAGGGGGCCACACCGGGGAGCTGTTTTTT
TRBV29-1,TRBJ1-4,.,few,CSVEGGAGKKLFF,TGCAGCGTGGAAGGGGGAGCGGGCAAAAAACTGTTTTTT
TRBV20-1,TRBJ1-2,.,.,CSAPPGGGGYTF,TGCAGTGCCCCCCCCGGAGGAGGCGGCTACACCTTC
TRBV4-1,TRBJ2-4,.,few,CASSQGAVRDIQYF,TGCGCCAGCAGCCAAGGAGCGGTTAGGGACATTCAGTACTTC
TRBV20-1,TRBJ1-5,TRBD1,.,CSARDVSGVTGGIGNQPQHF,TGCAGTGCTAGAGATGTGTCGGGGGTAACAGGGGGCATAGGGAATCAGCCCCAGCATTTT
TRBV6-6,TRBJ1-3,.,many,CASSTGVQGNTIYF,TGTGCCAGCAGTACCGGGGTTCAGGGAAACACCATATATTTT
TRBV28,TRBJ2-4,TRBD2,many,CASTPRTSGVLAKNIQYF,TGTGCCAGCACCCCTAGGACTAGCGGGGTGCTAGCCAAAAACATTCAGTACTTC
TRBV5-4,TRBJ2-1,.,.,CASSSGGQDEQFF,TGTGCCAGCAGCTCCGGGGGGCAGGATGAGCAGTTCTTC
TRBV21-1,TRBJ2-2,.,few,CASTPTWITLPGELFF,TGTGCCAGCACCCCGACGTGGATTACTCTGCCCGGGGAGCTGTTTTTT
TRBV20-1,TRBJ1-2,.,.,CSASDRTNYGYTF,TGCAGTGCTAGTGACAGGACTAACTATGGCTACACCTTC
TRBV19,TRBJ1-5,TRBD1,many,CASSYRGFNQPQHF,TGTGCCAGTAGCTACAGGGGGTTCAATCAGCCCCAGCATTTT
TRBV4-2,TRBJ2-1,TRBD2,.,CASSPGLAGALYNEQFF,TGTGCCAGCAGCCCGGGACTAGCGGGGGCCCTCTACAATGAGCAGTTCTTC
TRBV28,TRBJ1-4,.,.,CASSLSEKLFF,TGTGCCAGCAGTTTATCAGAAAAACTGTTTTTT
TRBV9,TRBJ1-1,.,.,CASSLRVSGVAEAFF,TGTGCCAGCAGCCTTAGGGTATCAGGGGTCGCTGAAGCTTTCTTT
TRBV7-6,TRBJ2-7,TRBD2,many,CASSPPGLVFYEQYF,TGTGCCAGCAGCCCTCCGGGACTAGTTTTCTACGAGCAGTACTTC
TRBV30,TRBJ1-1,.,.,CAIHAWGEAFF,TGTGCCATACATGCATGGGGTGAAGCTTTCTTT
TRBV20-1,TRBJ1-3,.,many,CSAKGRNSGNTIYF,TGCAGTGCTAAGGGACGGAACTCTGGAAACACCATATATTTT
TRBV3-1,TRBJ2-7,.,.,CASSQGEFEQYF,TGTGCCAGCAGCCAAGGAGAGTTCGAGCAGTACTTC
TRBV5-1,TRBJ1-1,.,.,CASSSLTGNTEAFF,TGCGCCAGCAGCTCCTTGACAGGAAACACTGAAGCTTTCTTT
TRBV11-2,TRBJ1-1,.,many,CASRPGGRTEAFF,TGTGCCAGCCGTCCCGGGGGACGCACTGAAGCTTTCTTT
TRBV11-2,TRBJ1-1,.,few,CASSPSNGGRGHTEAFF,TGTGCCAGCAGCCCCTCAAATGGGGGGCGAGGGCACACTGAAGCTTTCTTT
TRBV20-1,TRBJ1-4,.,many,CSARDITAGKLFF,TGCAGTGCTAGAGATATAACCGCCGGAAAACTGTTTTTT
TRBV7-2,TRBJ2-5,TRBD1,few,CASSLGQGWKTQYF,TGTGCCAGCAGCTTAGGACAGGGTTGGAAGACCCAGTACTTC
TRBV7-2,TRBJ2-7,.,many,CASSPATGSYEQYF,TGTGCCAGCAGCCCTGCGACGGGGTCCTACGAGCAGTACTTC
TRBV20-1,TRBJ2-1,TRBD1,few,CSASGFRTGNEQFF,TGCAGTGCTAGCGGGTTTAGGACAGGCAATGAGCAGTTCTTC
TRBV29-1,TRBJ2-7,.,few,CSVGREYEQYF,TGCAGCGTTGGCCGGGAGTACGAGCAGTACTTC
TRBV4-1,TRBJ1-4,.,many,CASSRIELLREKLFF,TGCGCCAGCAGCCGTATTGAACTGTTGCGGGAAAAACTGTTTTTT
TRBV4-2,TRBJ2-3,.,many,CASSQGLPGSSTDTQYF,TGTGCCAGCAGCCAAGGTCTTCCCGGGTCCAGCACAGATACGCAGTATTTT
TRBV20-1,TRBJ1-5,.,few,CSARGPATSFIAEAQHF,TGCAGTGCTAGGGGGCCGGCCACCTCCTTTATAGCCGAAGCCCAGCATTTT
TRBV9,TRBJ1-5,.,.,CASSVAGGNQPQHF,TGTGCCAGCAGCGTAGCAGGGGGCAATCAGCCCCAGCATTTT